This T cell receptor (beta chain) was documented in a study of blood T cell repertoires in COVID-19. Study context: From the United States, Italy and Spain came samples of acute and convalescent COVID-19. Sample material is recorded as cDNA or gDNA derived from T cells, B-cell-depleted T cells, or PBMCs.

This CDR3 contains 13 residues. With 3 bases removed from V and 9 bases from J, the gap between germline ends came to 12 bases. Per germline, CDR1 SGHRS and CDR2 YFSETQ. Participants reported their clinical history, and cohort assignment relied on those reports. In the original workflow: Amplification from reference gene primers served as the basis for estimated nucleated cell counts. Libraries were prepared by immunoSEQ multiplex PCR; TCRdb keeps only in-frame clonotypes and omits some of them. The V and J calls and clone size were taken over from that table, and D and trimming were inferred from the DNA. The sample has approximately 150,000 clones; 84% are singletons.

Sequenced input: PBMCs or T cells enriched from blood (not recorded which). The receptor was derived from a woman between 50 and 59 years old with acute COVID-19. The gene calls are TRBV5-1 and TRBJ2-2; D possibly corresponds to TRBD2 (5 bases). The CDR3 DNA is TGCGCCAGCAGCTCGCAACTAGGCCGGGAGCTGTTTTTT. This gives the protein CASSSQLGRELFF.